This T cell receptor beta chain was observed in a study of T cell repertoires in ileal Crohn's disease. Study-wide background: All patients had surgery for stricturing (61%) or penetrating (about 39%) disease.

Measured with immunoSEQ multiplex PCR; TCRdb has only the in-frame clones, and not every one. The sample holds tens of thousands of clones, 81% seen once. Note on this clone: Its antigen is currently unknown.

Included were adult ileal or ileocolonic Crohn's patients indicated for ileocolonic resection. Study-wide findings and caveats: Active smokers at surgery had more clonal expansions than non-smokers. All patients with clonality above 26.8% had endoscopic recurrence.

Trimming took off 5 bases at V and 1 base at J, with 15 bases between the two ends. Germline lookup yields CDR1 SEHNR and CDR2 FQNEAQ (reference sequence). This CDR3 is 16 amino acids long. The receptor was isolated from an adult with Crohn's disease. The sample taken for sequencing was ileal tissue. The rearrangement links TRBV7-9 to TRBJ1-5, with a weak D call TRBD1 (6 bases). This chain's CDR3 is CASSRGEGDSNQPQHF. As DNA, the CDR3 is TGTGCCAGCAGCCGGGGGGAGGGGGACAGCAATCAGCCCCAGCATTTT.